One and the same sample provided the 7 T cell receptor beta chains below, sequenced in a study of regulatory and conventional T cells in RAG deficiency. Sequenced by immunoSEQ multiplex PCR; TCRdb stores in-frame clones only, minus some. The sample includes roughly 34,000 clones, about 78% seen only once; the top ten take around 3.4%. The sorted conventional CD4+ T cells were CD25-low and CD127-high, with genomic DNA sequenced. The same sample was also studied in work on regulatory T cells. That paper notes: Amplification used 52 TRBV primers and 13 TRBJ primers.

What was sequenced was CD4+ effector T cells sorted from blood. These receptors all come from a human donor in good health.

Only one count was recorded for this clone. The rearrangement uses TRBV7-9 and TRBJ1-1; weak D call: TRBD1 (5 bases). CDR1 and CDR2 (germline): SEHNR, FQNEAQ (reference sequence). Trimming removed 5 bases at V and 10 bases at J, with 14 bases between. The CDR3 extends over 12 amino acids. The CDR3 is CASSPRDSVAFF. The CDR3, as DNA: TGTGCCAGCAGCCCGCGGGACTCGGTAGCTTTCTTT.

This clone has only a few counts. V is TRBV6-1 and J is TRBJ1-1; D remains ambiguous. The CDR3 has 13 amino acids. Trimming left V 5 bases short and J 5 bases short, with 12 bases between. CDR1 MNHNS and CDR2 SASEGT come from the germline V gene. The CDR3 spells CASSPIGGTEAFF. DNA of the CDR3: TGTGCCAGCAGTCCCATCGGAGGGACTGAAGCTTTCTTT.

The V call is TRBV2, the J call TRBJ2-5; unclear D gene. The CDR3 covers 15 residues. Germline V lookup: CDR1 SNHLY, CDR2 FYNNEI. V lost 1 base and J 5 bases, leaving 14 bases between the germline ends. In DNA form, the CDR3 reads TGTGCCAGCAGTGAAGAATCTGGGGTCGGGGAGACCCAGTACTTC. Its translation: CASSEESGVGETQYF.

V gene TRBV30 combines with J gene TRBJ2-3; 14 nucleotides line up with TRBD2. V dropped 5 bases and J dropped 5; count of bases not matched to a gene: 9. The V gene's germline CDR1 is GTSNPN and CDR2 SVGIG (reference sequence). This CDR3 spans 16 amino acids. The CDR3 here is CAWSQGLAGAVDTQYF. CDR3 DNA sequence: TGTGCCTGGTCCCAGGGACTAGCGGGGGCTGTAGATACGCAGTATTTT.

The chain is built from TRBV7-6 and TRBJ2-3; the D is unclear. CDR1 is SGHVS, CDR2 FNYEAQ, per germline. With 3 bases removed from V and 6 bases from J, the gap between germline ends came to 7 bases. The CDR3 runs 12 residues. The CDR3 sequence: CASSFLTDTQYF. In nucleotides, the CDR3 is TGTGCCAGCAGCTTTCTGACGGATACGCAGTATTTT. The variable domain in full, completed from reference TRBV7-6 and TRBJ2-3, reads GAGVSQSPRYKVTKRGQDVALRCDPISGHVSLYWYRQALGQGPEFLTYFNYEAQQDKSGLPNDRFSAERPEGSISTLTIQRTEQRDSAMYRCASSFLTDTQYFGPGTRLTVL.

CDR3 sequence (DNA): TGCGCCAGCAGTTCCGGGGGAGGCACAGATACGCAGTATTTT. Its translation is CASSSGGGTDTQYF. The chain couples TRBV5-1 to TRBJ2-3, with D possibly being TRBD2 (6 bases). The CDR3 covers 14 residues. Germline CDR1 SGHRS, CDR2 YFSETQ. V was clipped by 5 bases and J by 1 base, with 11 bases between them.

The chain links TRBV6-1 to TRBJ2-1; 10 nucleotides line up with TRBD2. Germline V gives CDR1 MNHNS, CDR2 SASEGT. The CDR3 contains 14 residues. V lost 7 bases to trimming and J lost 4 bases; unmatched junction nucleotides: 4. The CDR3 sequence: CASTPSGGYNEQFF. DNA for the CDR3: TGTGCCAGCACGCCTAGCGGGGGTTACAATGAGCAGTTCTTC.